This T cell receptor beta chain was obtained from a study of OX40 agonist ivuxolimab in advanced cancers. Concerning the study at large: Ivuxolimab, which targeted the costimulatory receptor OX40 (CD134), was an agonistic, fully human IgG2 monoclonal antibody. Partial responses were achieved by three dose-escalation patients, of whom one had hepatocellular carcinoma and two had cutaneous melanoma. In the dose-escalation cohort, more than 80% of patients were male, and the mean age was around 60 years with a range of roughly 23 to 79. Of the roughly 52 dose-escalation patients, hepatocellular carcinoma was present in around 20, melanoma in roughly 15, renal cell carcinoma in 9 and head and neck cancer in 9. Patients were allowed to have had prior anti-PD-1, anti-PD-L1 or anti-CTLA-4 therapy, and 40% of the dose-escalation patients had been treated with checkpoint inhibitors. The paper describes the monotherapy dose-escalation part (N of about 47 patients) of the phase I trial of ivuxolimab. Peripheral TCRbeta sequencing aimed to test whether ivuxolimab altered TCR sequence diversity and caused clonal T-cell expansion. Intravenous ivuxolimab was administered to patients every 2 weeks at six dose levels: 0.01, 0.1, 0.3, 1.5, 3 and 10 mg/kg.

For sequencing of the TCRbeta CDR3 region, genomic DNA was extracted from the sorted cells. The immunoSEQ Assay was used to sequence the TCRbeta CDR3 regions. This is the immuneACCESS table as TCRdb keeps it, with only in-frame sequences that have V and J called. A part of the clones is gone; compared with another copy, unresolved V genes explain less than half, and the rest is unexplained. This sample is represented by about 68,000 clones; roughly 83% of them were singletons. The ten largest make up 1.4% of the sample. V drops 6 bases and J drops 3 bases, leaving 15 bases in between. CDR1 MNHNS and CDR2 SASEGT are derived from the germline V gene. The CDR3 runs 15 amino acids, cysteine and phenylalanine included. Only the CDR3 DNA is retained, 45 bases long and in frame from the first base. What the research found in general, with its limitations: After ivuxolimab, CD8+ T cells had more expanded clones than CD4+ T cells on average. Partial responders in the 0.1-3.0 mg/kg groups had among the lowest normalized peripheral clonal expansion, especially among CD8+ T cells. Low levels of normalized T-cell clonal expansion were also shown by some nonresponding patients. At doses from 0.1 to 3.0 mg/kg, clonal expansion was seen in both CD4+ and CD8+ blood T cells between baseline and week 6. The antigen specificity of the clonally expanded peripheral T cells was not determined.

As for this clone: No cognate antigen has been identified for it. No per-base quality is available; no much larger clone lies one base away.

The trial excluded patients who had a history of autoimmune disease or who were on systemic immunosuppression. Peripheral blood for TCR sequencing was collected from all dose cohorts at baseline, on cycle 4 day 1, and on cycle 7 day 1. Samples were obtained from an open-label, multicenter, first-in-human phase I dose-escalation trial of ivuxolimab. The trial enrolled adults with locally advanced or metastatic head and neck squamous cell, hepatocellular, melanoma or renal cell carcinoma. Before TCR sequencing, CD4+ T cells and CD8+ T cells were sorted from peripheral blood as separate populations. The sequence came from an adult with an advanced solid tumor such as melanoma, head and neck, liver or kidney cancer. Material: CD4+ or CD8+ T cells sorted from blood, obtained in a trial of the OX40 agonist ivuxolimab. The chain is encoded by TRBV6-1 joined to TRBJ1-5; the D gene cannot be resolved reliably. The DNA sequence reads TGTGCCAGCAGGGTCCTGGGCGGAACCAATCAGCCCCAGCATTTT. It specifies CASRVLGGTNQPQHF.